The 29 T cell receptor beta chains below were found in one sample sequenced in a study of identifying expanded T cells in peripheral blood. Clones were read by immunoSEQ multiplex PCR, and TCRdb kept only the in-frame ones, dropping some. Here the sample spans about 82,000 clones, approximately 90% being singletons. Input material: blood. These receptors all stem from a person between 18 and 69 years old in good health.

The chain employs TRBV6-1 and TRBJ2-5; D ambiguous. The CDR3 runs to 14 residues. V was pared by 1 base and J by 0 bases, with 6 bases between. Per the germline V gene, CDR1 is MNHNS and CDR2 is SASEGT. CDR3 loop: CASSEGSYQETQYF. For the CDR3, the DNA is TGTGCCAGCAGTGAAGGTTCGTACCAAGAGACCCAGTACTTC.

This clone was picked up a small number of times. This chain joins TRBV7-3 and TRBJ1-6, with D uncertain. The V end lost 4 bases, the J end lost 2 bases, and 0 bases lay between the germline ends. The length of the CDR3 is 12 residues. The germline CDR1 and CDR2 sequences are SGHTA and FQGTGA. DNA for the CDR3: TGTGCCAGCAGCTCCTATAATTCACCCCTCCACTTT. It yields the protein CASSSYNSPLHF. The full variable domain, its missing parts supplied by reference TRBV7-3 and TRBJ1-6, is GAGVSQTPSNKVTEKGKYVELRCDPISGHTALYWYRQSLGQGPEFLIYFQGTGAADDSGLPNDRFFAVRPEGSVSTLKIQRTERGDSAVYLCASSSYNSPLHFGNGTRLTVT.

This clone was seen once. The V call is TRBV11-2, the J call TRBJ2-4; a possible D gene is TRBD1 (5 bases). Germline loops: CDR1 SGHAT, CDR2 FQNNGV. This CDR3 region has 17 residues. Trimming took off 3 bases at V and 1 base at J, with 16 bases between the two ends. The DNA for the CDR3 is TGTGCCAGCAGCTTTGCAAGGGGTAGTAGGGCCAAAAACATTCAGTACTTC. Amino acid sequence: CASSFARGSRAKNIQYF. Using reference TRBV11-2 and TRBJ2-4 for the parts outside the CDR3, the full variable domain is EAGVAQSPRYKIIEKRQSVAFWCNPISGHATLYWYQQILGQGPKLLIQFQNNGVVDDSQLPKDRFSAERLKGVDSTLKIQPAKLEDSAVYLCASSFARGSRAKNIQYFGAGTRLSVL.

The V gene is TRBV6-5, the J gene TRBJ1-4, with TRBD1 matching over 9 bases. J lost 4 bases, V lost 7 bases, and 4 bases had no gene match. The CDR3 consists of 14 residues. The germline V gene encodes CDR1 MNHEY and CDR2 SVGAGI. CDR3 sequence: CASTADRGNEKLFF. CDR3 in DNA: TGTGCCAGCACTGCGGACAGGGGTAATGAAAAACTGTTTTTT.

This sequence joins TRBV18 and TRBJ1-1, with 11 bases aligning to TRBD1. This CDR3 has 12 residues. Germline CDR1 reads KGHSH; CDR2 reads LQKENI. After removal of 5 bases from V and 11 bases from J, the junction contained 4 bases not matched to a gene. The CDR3 nucleotides are TGTGCCAGCTCATCCGGACAGGGGGCCGCTTTCTTT. It codes for CASSSGQGAAFF.

The chain is built from TRBV5-1 and TRBJ2-3; 9 bases fit TRBD2. CDR3 length: 16 amino acids. V dropped 3 bases and J dropped 5; count of bases not matched to a gene: 10. The germline gives CDR1 SGHRS, CDR2 YFSETQ. This chain's CDR3 is CASSSVPGLAGDTQYF. The CDR3 DNA sequence: TGCGCCAGCAGCTCGGTTCCGGGACTAGCAGGAGATACGCAGTATTTT.

This clone was found once. The chain links TRBV21-1 to TRBJ1-1; the table's TRBD1 call for D was not verified on the DNA. TRBV21-1 constitutes a pseudogene. The CDR3 has 17 amino acids. This chain's CDR3 is CASSINPGQGMNTEAFF. CDR3 sequence (DNA): TGTGCCAGCAGCATAAACCCGGGACAGGGCATGAACACTGAAGCTTTCTTT.

The V gene is TRBV5-1, the J gene TRBJ2-7; 12 bases are a match to TRBD2. The CDR3 is 15 amino acids. Per the germline V gene, CDR1 is SGHRS and CDR2 is YFSETQ. The ends lost 7 bases at V and 9 bases at J; junction bases unmatched: 14. CDR3 sequence: CASRRTSGNNVGQYF. CDR3 DNA: TGCGCCAGCCGAAGGACTAGCGGGAACAATGTGGGGCAGTACTTC.

With respect to this clone: One end of the junction varies from germline; a read error may be responsible. The rearrangement joins TRBV11-2 to TRBJ1-4; D is unclear. This CDR3 contains 15 residues. Per the germline V gene, CDR1 is SGHAT and CDR2 is FQNNGV. This chain's CDR3 is CASSGRTGFFEQLFF. The DNA for the CDR3 is TGTGCCAGCAGCGGACGGACGGGATTCTTTGAACAACTGTTTTTT.

The J gene is TRBJ2-7, the V gene TRBV2; no clear D gene. CDR1 SNHLY and CDR2 FYNNEI come from the germline V gene. Trimming took 5 bases from V and 2 from J, leaving 10 bases between them. CDR3 size: 13 residues. The CDR3 sequence: CASSPDGTYEQYF. CDR3 DNA: TGTGCCAGCAGTCCAGACGGAACCTACGAGCAGTACTTC.

The chain couples TRBV7-8 to TRBJ2-7; maybe TRBD1 (5 bases). V lost 5 bases and J lost 2, with 13 bases in between. CDR1 and CDR2 from the germline V gene are SGHVS and FQNEAQ. The CDR3 is 14 amino acids. The CDR3 here is CASSPMGRAYEQYF. The CDR3 DNA follows: TGTGCCAGCAGCCCAATGGGCAGGGCCTACGAGCAGTACTTC. Based on the CDR3 plus reference TRBV7-8 and TRBJ2-7, the full variable domain is GAGVSQSPRYKVAKRGQDVALRCDPISGHVSLFWYQQALGQGPEFLTYFQNEAQLDKSGLPSDRFFAERPEGSVSTLKIQRTQQEDSAVYLCASSPMGRAYEQYFGPGTRLTVT.

The rearrangement joins TRBV11-2 to TRBJ1-5; tentatively, D is TRBD1 (5 bases). The V gene's germline CDR1 is SGHAT and CDR2 FQNNGV. Between the trimmed V and J ends, which lost 5 bases and 9 bases, there was a span of 11 bases. The length of the CDR3 is 12 residues. This chain's CDR3 is CASSPSGGPQHF. CDR3 DNA sequence: TGTGCCAGCAGCCCCTCCGGGGGGCCCCAGCATTTT.

The J gene is TRBJ1-1, the V gene TRBV6-1; the match to TRBD1 covers 9 bases. The CDR3 sequence is 14 residues long. The V segment lost 5 bases and the J segment 3 bases; nucleotides outside the gene matches: 4. CDR1 and CDR2 from the germline V gene are MNHNS and SASEGT. CDR3 sequence reads: CASSMDRGHTEAFF. In nucleotides, the CDR3 is TGTGCCAGCAGTATGGACAGGGGACACACTGAAGCTTTCTTT.

V gene TRBV21-1 combines with J gene TRBJ2-7; TRBD1, the table's D call, was not compared with the DNA. TRBV21-1 is deemed a pseudogene. The CDR3 spans 15 residues. The CDR3 here is CASSNRGTPSYEQYF. The CDR3 DNA reads TGTGCCAGCAGCAACAGGGGAACCCCTTCCTACGAGCAGTACTTC.

In this sample, this clone turned up once. The V call is TRBV2, the J call TRBJ2-7; TRBD1 aligns across 8 bases. V was clipped by 7 bases and J by 3 bases; unmatched bases: 8. The germline gives CDR1 SNHLY, CDR2 FYNNEI. This CDR3 is 14 amino acids long. The DNA of the CDR3 is TGTGCCAGCACCGGACAGGGTAAAATCTACGAGCAGTACTTC. It codes for CASTGQGKIYEQYF.

The table lists this clone with a few counts. The genes are TRBV11-2 and TRBJ2-1, with D possibly TRBD2 on 6 matching bases. The CDR3 runs to 17 residues. Trimming pared 5 bases from V and 0 bases from J, leaving 17 bases between. Germline CDR1 SGHAT, CDR2 FQNNGV. The CDR3 is CASSLFRGTGSYNEQFF. The CDR3 coding sequence is TGTGCCAGCAGCCTCTTTCGGGGGACTGGCTCCTACAATGAGCAGTTCTTC.

This chain joins TRBV10-1 and TRBJ1-5; D is undetermined. The ends were cut back, 3 bases at V and 3 bases at J, with 6 bases in the middle. The CDR3 is 13 residues long. Germline CDR1 reads WNHNN; CDR2 reads SYGVQD (reference sequence). CDR3 DNA: TGCGCCAGCAGTGATGGTGCCAATCAGCCCCAGCATTTT. It codes for CASSDGANQPQHF.

This clone was recorded once. This chain joins TRBV7-2 and TRBJ1-1; D not certain. Germline assignment: CDR1 SGHTA and CDR2 FQGNSA. V shed 1 base and J shed 0 bases, with 3 bases lying between them. The CDR3 contains 13 residues. CDR3 sequence: CASSLGMNTEAFF. The CDR3, as DNA: TGTGCCAGCAGCTTAGGGATGAACACTGAAGCTTTCTTT.

V usage is TRBV6-5 and J usage is TRBJ1-5, with a possible D match to TRBD1 (5 bases). Deletions cut 6 bases from V and 6 bases from J, with 12 bases between. Germline CDR1 reads MNHEY; CDR2 reads SVGAGI. CDR3 length: 13 residues. The CDR3, as DNA: TGTGCCAGCAGAGCAAAGGGACGTCAGCCCCAGCATTTT. Amino acid sequence: CASRAKGRQPQHF.

CDR3 in amino acids: CASRRGRGRTEAFF. The CDR3 DNA follows: TGTGCCAGCAGAAGGGGGCGGGGACGAACTGAAGCTTTCTTT. This rearrangement joins TRBV5-6 to TRBJ1-1; 7 bases map to TRBD1. J lost 5 bases, V lost 5 bases, and 9 bases had no gene match. Germline CDR1 reads SGHDT; CDR2 reads YYEEEE. The CDR3 extends over 14 amino acids.

V gene TRBV6-1 combines with J gene TRBJ1-2, with TRBD1 matching over 7 bases. Germline lookup yields CDR1 MNHNS and CDR2 SASEGT. There are 15 residues in the CDR3. J was trimmed by 5 bases and V by 0 bases; bases with no gene match: 6. The CDR3 nucleotides are TGTGCCAGCAGTGAAGCGCTAGGGGGCTCTTATGGCTACACCTTC. Translation: CASSEALGGSYGYTF.

The chain recombines TRBV5-5 with TRBJ2-5; 16 bases match TRBD2. With V trimmed by 3 bases and J by 0 bases, 2 bases remained unmatched. This CDR3 region has 17 residues. Germline CDR1 reads SGHKS; CDR2 reads YYEKEE (reference sequence). CDR3 DNA: TGTGCCAGCAGCTCGGGACTAGCGGGAGGGTACCAAGAGACCCAGTACTTC. Residues: CASSSGLAGGYQETQYF.

This rearrangement joins TRBV7-8 to TRBJ1-2; D perhaps matches TRBD1 (6 bases). Trimming pared 3 bases from V and 8 bases from J, leaving 13 bases between. The CDR3 extends over 13 amino acids. Germline CDR1 is SGHVS and CDR2 is FQNEAQ. CDR3 nucleotides: TGTGCCAGCAGCTTTGCAGGGGCGCGCGGCTACACCTTC. Translation: CASSFAGARGYTF.

This chain connects TRBV5-1 to TRBJ2-5, with 7 bases fitting TRBD1. Trimming at V came to 1 base and at J to 0 bases, leaving 6 bases not matched to a gene. The CDR3 is 16 residues long. CDR1 is SGHRS, CDR2 YFSETQ, per germline. The CDR3 bases are TGCGCCAGCAGCTTGACAGGGGTTGCACACCAAGAGACCCAGTACTTC. It is translated as CASSLTGVAHQETQYF.

The chain links TRBV4-2 to TRBJ1-2; TRBD1 aligns across 8 bases. The CDR3 extends over 15 amino acids. Germline CDR1 reads LGHNA; CDR2 reads YNFKEQ. Germline trimming cut 0 bases from V and 5 bases from J; bases unmatched to any gene: 5. CDR3 sequence (DNA): TGTGCCAGCAGCCAAGATCAAGGACAGGGTTATGGCTACACCTTC. Encoded protein: CASSQDQGQGYGYTF.

The V and J genes are TRBV18 and TRBJ2-1; unclear D gene. V gave up 5 bases and J gave up 0 bases, with 11 bases separating them. CDR3 length: 15 amino acids. Looked up from germline, CDR1 is KGHSH and CDR2 is LQKENI. For the CDR3, the DNA is TGTGCCAGCTCATCCGACATGAGCTCCTACAATGAGCAGTTCTTC. As protein: CASSSDMSSYNEQFF. Based on the CDR3 plus reference TRBV18 and TRBJ2-1, the full variable domain is NAGVMQNPRHLVRRRGQEARLRCSPMKGHSHVYWYRQLPEEGLKFMVYLQKENIIDESGMPKERFSAEFPKEGPSILRIQQVVRGDSAAYFCASSSDMSSYNEQFFGPGTRLTVL.

The chain links TRBV7-9 to TRBJ2-3, with D perhaps TRBD1 (5 bases). The CDR3 length is 17 residues. Germline CDR1 is SEHNR and CDR2 is FQNEAQ (reference sequence). With 1 base removed from V and 9 bases from J, the gap between germline ends came to 23 bases. The CDR3 region has the DNA TGTGCCAGCAGCTTAGAAGGGGATGGTCCGAGAGGAACAACGCAGTATTTT. Translated, it gives CASSLEGDGPRGTTQYF. Together with reference TRBV7-9 and TRBJ2-3, the CDR3 gives the full variable domain: DTGVSQNPRHKITKRGQNVTFRCDPISEHNRLYWYRQTLGQGPEFLTYFQNEAQLEKSRLLSDRFSAERPKGSFSTLEIQRTEQGDSAMYLCASSLEGDGPRGTTQYFGPGTRLTVL.

This clone was detected only once. The V gene is TRBV9, the J gene TRBJ2-5; D unresolved. Trimming stripped 0 bases from V and 1 base from J, with 7 bases between. CDR1 SGDLS and CDR2 YYNGEE come from the germline V gene. The CDR3 extends over 14 amino acids. CDR3 in DNA: TGTGCCAGCAGCGTAGGAGCATTCCAAGAGACCCAGTACTTC. Translated, it gives CASSVGAFQETQYF.

The chain couples TRBV23-1 to TRBJ2-2; tentatively, D is TRBD2 (7 bases). TRBV23-1 is an ORF, and what it does is uncertain. V lost 4 bases and J 6 bases, leaving 12 bases between the germline ends. CDR3 length equals 14 residues. The CDR3 sequence: CASSRGGSPGELFF. CDR3 nucleotide sequence: TGCGCCAGCAGTCGGGGGGGCTCACCCGGGGAGCTGTTTTTT.